The 31 T cell receptor beta chains below were found in one sample sequenced in a study of T cell repertoires in cytomegalovirus infection. The antigens of these receptors remain unknown. TCRdb independently ran MiXCR on the reads; one entry per CDR3 protein. The profile shows around 570,000 distinct CDR3 sequences, approximately 40% of them singletons. Material: cultured PBMCs, obtained from culture after CMV antigen stimulation. These receptors were collected from a human donor in good health (CMV status not recorded). Some clones in this sample may be carry-over from other donors' samples.

The V gene is TRBV20-1, the J gene TRBJ2-5; D tentatively reads TRBD1 or TRBD2 (5 bases each). The germline V gene encodes CDR1 DFQATT and CDR2 SNEGSKA (reference sequence). The CDR3 sequence is 13 residues long. Deletions cut 4 bases from V and 0 bases from J, with 9 bases between. The CDR3 sequence is CSAIWGNQETQYF. DNA of the CDR3: TGCAGTGCTATATGGGGGAACCAAGAGACCCAGTACTTC.

This chain links TRBV4-3 with TRBJ2-1; D might be TRBD1 or TRBD2, each matching 6 bases. The CDR3 extends over 15 amino acids. Germline V gene lookup returns CDR1 LGHNA and CDR2 YSLEER. V was pared by 0 bases and J by 8 bases, with 14 bases between. The CDR3 bases are TGCGCCAGCAGCCAAGATTTCCGGAGGGGGGATGAGCAGTTCTTC. It translates to CASSQDFRRGDEQFF.

Written as DNA, the CDR3 is TGTGCCAGCAGCTGGGAGGTACTAGCGGGGCGCAATGAGCAGTTCTTC. Translation: CASSWEVLAGRNEQFF. V and J are TRBV11-2 and TRBJ2-1; 10 nucleotides agree with TRBD2. J lost 6 bases, V lost 4 bases, and 9 bases had no gene match. CDR3 length: 16 residues. Per germline, CDR1 SGHAT and CDR2 FQNNGV.

The V and J genes are TRBV4-2 and TRBJ2-1; the D gene is possibly TRBD2 (5 bases). The germline V gene has CDR1 LGHNA and CDR2 YNFKEQ. The CDR3 is made up of 20 amino acids. Trimming left V 3 bases short and J 0 bases short, with 24 bases between. The CDR3 DNA is TGTGCCAGCAGCCACCTGTACCCGGGGTCTTTACTCAGCTCCTACAATGAGCAGTTCTTC. This codes for CASSHLYPGSLLSSYNEQFF.

The chain is built from TRBV6-2 or TRBV6-3 and TRBJ2-5, with 9 bases identical to TRBD2. J gave up 5 bases and V 2 bases, and 15 bases lay outside the gene matches. The CDR3 spans 18 residues. CDR1 is MNHEY, CDR2 SVGEGT, per germline. The CDR3 DNA reads as TGTGCCAGCAGTTACGGGCCCAAGTTAAGCGGGAGGTTCGAGACCCAGTACTTC. Protein: CASSYGPKLSGRFETQYF.

CDR3 nucleotide sequence: TGTGCCAGCACGGGACGGACTCACTATGGCTACACCTTC. It yields the protein CASTGRTHYGYTF. The chain uses TRBV6-6 and TRBJ1-2; a weak D match, TRBD1 (5 bases). V lost 7 bases and J 3 bases, leaving 12 bases between the germline ends. The CDR3 is made up of 13 amino acids. Germline-derived CDR1 and CDR2 are MNHNY and SVGAGI (reference sequence).

This rearrangement joins TRBV12-5 to TRBJ2-1, with D perhaps TRBD2 (5 bases). Germline V gene sequence: CDR1 LGHNT, CDR2 FRNRAP. V lost 4 bases, J lost 8 bases, and 21 bases lay in between. This CDR3 contains 16 residues. In nucleotides, the CDR3 is TGTGCTAGTGGTTCCGGACTCTCGAGTGTTAACGATGAGCAGTTCTTC. It encodes CASGSGLSSVNDEQFF.

This clonotype was counted once. V gene TRBV2 combines with J gene TRBJ1-1; D possibly corresponds to TRBD1 (6 bases). Germline values: CDR1 SNHLY, CDR2 FYNNEI. V lost 3 bases to trimming and J lost 8 bases, with 10 bases between them. This CDR3 is 12 amino acids long. CDR3 bases: TGTGCCAGCAGTGACAGGGGAAGAGAAGCTTTCTTT. Translating gives CASSDRGREAFF.

The chain is built from TRBV29-1 and TRBJ2-2; TRBD1 aligns across 9 bases. The CDR3 runs 14 residues. Germline loops: CDR1 SQVTM, CDR2 ANQGSEA. Losses at the gene ends were 7 bases for V and 4 bases for J; bases not matched to a gene: 7. The CDR3 is CSALTGGFTGELFF. The CDR3 coding sequence is TGCAGCGCGTTGACAGGGGGTTTCACCGGGGAGCTGTTTTTT.

V is TRBV2 and J is TRBJ1-5; D is unresolved. CDR1 and CDR2 (germline): SNHLY, FYNNEI. Trimming took 7 bases from V and 2 from J, leaving 18 bases between them. The CDR3 contains 16 residues. The chain's CDR3 is CASIMAERWRNQPQHF. The CDR3 DNA follows: TGTGCCAGCATAATGGCAGAGCGCTGGCGCAATCAGCCCCAGCATTTT.

About this clonotype: A junction end diverges from the germline sequence, so it may reflect a read error. The CDR3 sequence: CASGFREGAMNTEAFF. The CDR3 DNA follows: TGTGCCAGCGGCTTTCGGGAGGGAGCCATGAACACTGAAGCTTTCTTT. The chain carries TRBV11-2 and TRBJ1-1; D gene uncertain. Germline loops: CDR1 SGHAT, CDR2 FQNNGV. CDR3 length: 16 amino acids.

This clonotype was picked up many times. The chain combines TRBV7-9 with TRBJ1-3; unclear D gene. Germline lookup yields CDR1 SEHNR and CDR2 FQNEAQ (reference sequence). The CDR3 runs 13 residues. Trimming took off 5 bases at V and 1 base at J, with 6 bases between the two ends. The DNA of the CDR3 is TGTGCCAGCAGCCTGTATTCTGGAAACACCATATATTTT. This sequence encodes CASSLYSGNTIYF.

The rearrangement links TRBV19 to TRBJ2-1, with TRBD1 as a possible D gene (6 bases). This CDR3 is 14 amino acids long. Germline CDR1 is LNHDA and CDR2 is SQIVND (reference sequence). The V end lost 1 base, the J end lost 15 bases, and 19 bases lay between the germline ends. CDR3 sequence: CASSIGGTPRTMFF. The CDR3 DNA reads as TGTGCCAGTAGTATAGGGGGGACACCCCGGACAATGTTCTTC. The full variable domain, completed using reference TRBV19 and TRBJ2-1, is DGGITQSPKYLFRKEGQNVTLSCEQNLNHDAMYWYRQDPGQGLRLIYYSQIVNDFQKGDIAEGYSVSREKKESFPLTVTSAQKNPTAFYLCASSIGGTPRTMFFGPGTRLTVL.

This clonotype was seen more than once but under ten times. The gene calls are TRBV4-1 and TRBJ2-3; TRBD2 agrees at 9 bases. The CDR3 extends over 17 amino acids. Germline CDR1 and CDR2: MGHRA and YSYEKL. Trimming removed 4 bases from V and 8 bases from J; junction bases left unmatched: 16. CDR3 coding DNA: TGCGCCAGCAGCCGGAGCCCCCGGGCTAGCGGGGTGGGTACGCAGTATTTT. This codes for CASSRSPRASGVGTQYF.

The CDR3 protein is CASNRGDTEAFF. Written as DNA, the CDR3 is TGCGCCAGCAATAGGGGTGACACTGAAGCTTTCTTT. The chain couples TRBV10-2 to TRBJ1-1, with a weak D call TRBD1 (5 bases). Trimming took off 7 bases at V and 3 bases at J, with 9 bases between the two ends. The CDR3 has 12 amino acids. The V gene's germline CDR1 is WSHSY and CDR2 SAAADI.

The CDR3 DNA is TGCGCCAGCAGCCAAGATGGGACTAGCCCCTACAATGAGCAGTTCTTC. This codes for CASSQDGTSPYNEQFF. J is TRBJ2-1 and V is TRBV4-3, with TRBD2 matching over 9 bases. The CDR3 runs 16 residues. Germline trimming cut 0 bases from V and 2 bases from J; bases unmatched to any gene: 2. Per the germline V gene, CDR1 is LGHNA and CDR2 is YSLEER.

Only a few counts were recorded for this clonotype. The chain couples TRBV7-2 to TRBJ2-5; D unresolved. Germline CDR1 and CDR2: SGHTA and FQGNSA. The ends were cut back, 1 base at V and 0 bases at J, with 6 bases in the middle. The CDR3 runs to 14 residues. The CDR3 DNA follows: TGTGCCAGCAGCTTAGACCCGTACCAAGAGACCCAGTACTTC. Encoded protein: CASSLDPYQETQYF.

The chain joins TRBV20-1 to TRBJ1-5; D is uncertain. The V end lost 2 bases, the J end lost 4 bases, and 12 bases lay between the germline ends. Germline values: CDR1 DFQATT, CDR2 SNEGSKA (reference sequence). CDR3 length: 14 residues. The CDR3 is CSARLRRVNQPQHF. Written as DNA, the CDR3 is TGCAGTGCTAGATTAAGAAGGGTTAATCAGCCCCAGCATTTT.

CDR3 nucleotide sequence: TGTGCCAGTAGTATAGTTCCCTCGACAGGGATCATTAATCAGCCCCAGCATTTT. Translated: CASSIVPSTGIINQPQHF. V gene TRBV19 combines with J gene TRBJ1-5; 7 nucleotides match TRBD1. The length of the CDR3 is 18 residues. Trimming at V came to 1 base and at J to 4 bases, leaving 13 bases not matched to a gene. In germline, CDR1 is LNHDA, CDR2 SQIVND (reference sequence).

V usage is TRBV12-3 or TRBV12-4 and J usage is TRBJ2-7; 8 positions match TRBD2. This CDR3 comprises 14 residues. Trimming took 7 bases from V and 7 from J; bases not matched to a gene: 12. This chain's CDR3 is CASTTGGGTYEQYF. DNA for the CDR3: TGTGCCAGCACGACCGGGGGGGGGACATATGAGCAGTACTTC.

This clonotype has just a few counts. This rearrangement joins TRBV6-5 to TRBJ2-1; D might be TRBD2 (6 bases). Germline V lookup: CDR1 MNHEY, CDR2 SVGAGI. V lost 4 bases to trimming and J lost 13 bases, with 11 bases between them. The CDR3 is 11 residues long. The CDR3 here is CASSSGDNQFF. The DNA of the CDR3 is TGTGCCAGCAGTTCGGGAGACAACCAGTTCTTC.

The V and J genes are TRBV20-1 and TRBJ1-5, with D possibly TRBD1 on 6 matching bases. From germline, CDR1 is DFQATT and CDR2 SNEGSKA (reference sequence). This CDR3 region has 14 residues. V was trimmed by 0 bases and J by 5 bases, leaving 11 bases between them. The CDR3 region has the DNA TGCAGTGCTAGAGACAGGGGAGGGGATCAGCCCCAGCATTTT. Encoded protein: CSARDRGGDQPQHF.

This clonotype was counted many times. The rearrangement joins TRBV5-1 to TRBJ1-3, with a possible D match to TRBD1 (6 bases). The CDR3 runs 15 residues. The germline V gene has CDR1 SGHRS and CDR2 YFSETQ. Between the trimmed V and J ends, which lost 8 bases and 0 bases, there was a span of 15 bases. CDR3 protein: CASSPDRSSGNTIYF. CDR3 bases: TGCGCCAGTAGCCCAGACAGGAGCTCTGGAAACACCATATATTTT.

To note about this clonotype: One base away lies a much larger clone, so this may be a sequencing read error. The chain couples TRBV7-2 to TRBJ2-7; possibly TRBD2 for D (5 bases). V lost 6 bases, J lost 1 base, and 13 bases lay in between. Germline CDR1 is SGHTA and CDR2 is FQGNSA. The CDR3 extends over 14 amino acids. The CDR3 bases are TGTGCCAGCAGGGGTCGTTCGGGGTCCTACGAGCAGTACTTC. Translating gives CASRGRSGSYEQYF.

The V call is TRBV15, the J call TRBJ2-7; TRBD1 is a possible D gene (5 bases). Germline V gene lookup returns CDR1 LNHNV and CDR2 YYDKDF (reference sequence). The CDR3 contains 13 residues. V was clipped by 3 bases and J by 4 bases, with 10 bases between them. The CDR3 nucleotides are TGTGCCACCAGCAGGGACCGACAGTACGAGCAGTACTTC. Translating it yields CATSRDRQYEQYF.

This clonotype was seen only a few times. The gene calls are TRBV12-3 or TRBV12-4 and TRBJ2-7; maybe TRBD2 (6 bases). V was shortened by 8 bases and J by 2 bases, with 13 bases between the two germline ends. The CDR3 runs to 13 residues. CDR3: CASAHAGPYEQYF. CDR3 DNA sequence: TGTGCCAGCGCTCACGCGGGGCCCTACGAGCAGTACTTC.

The chain joins TRBV3-1 to TRBJ2-3; unclear D gene. Germline loops: CDR1 LGHDT, CDR2 YNNKEL (reference sequence). This CDR3 has 16 amino acids. The V gene lost 4 bases and the J gene lost 4 bases, with 18 bases spanning the gap. This CDR3 is CASSRIWPGSADTQYF. The CDR3 DNA reads as TGTGCCAGCAGCCGGATATGGCCCGGAAGCGCAGATACGCAGTATTTT.

This clonotype was counted many times. The chain uses TRBV6-2 or TRBV6-3 and TRBJ2-3, with D possibly being TRBD2 (6 bases). This CDR3 has 11 residues. V lost 6 bases, J lost 6 bases, and 7 bases lay in between. Per the germline V gene, CDR1 is MNHEY and CDR2 is SVGEGT. The DNA of the CDR3 is TGTGCCAGCAGCCGGGGGGATACGCAGTATTTT. Translated: CASSRGDTQYF.

The rearrangement links TRBV10-3 to TRBJ1-2; no reliable D call. CDR1 and CDR2 (germline): ENHRY, SYGVKD. The CDR3 covers 12 residues. Trimming took 9 bases from V and 2 from J, leaving 10 bases between them. The CDR3 reads CAISSVNYGYTF. CDR3 sequence (DNA): TGTGCCATTTCCTCAGTAAACTATGGCTACACCTTC.

The chain links TRBV7-8 to TRBJ2-5; 9 bases are shared with TRBD1. Looked up from germline, CDR1 is SGHVS and CDR2 is FQNEAQ. After removal of 5 bases from V and 3 bases from J, the junction contained 10 bases not matched to a gene. The CDR3 sequence is 16 residues long. CDR3 protein: CASSAGQGHQKETQYF. The CDR3 nucleotides read TGTGCCAGCAGCGCGGGACAGGGACACCAAAAAGAGACCCAGTACTTC.

This clonotype has only a few counts. The chain joins TRBV12-5 to TRBJ2-3; D is unclear. Deletions cut 5 bases from V and 2 bases from J, with 2 bases between. This CDR3 contains 11 residues. Germline V lookup: CDR1 LGHNT, CDR2 FRNRAP. CDR3 coding DNA: TGTGCTAGTGGTCACACAGATACGCAGTATTTT. Translated, it gives CASGHTDTQYF.